Below, 5 T cell receptor beta chains from the same sample are listed, as sequenced in a study of control samples from healthy donors and cancer patients (TCRdb year 2020). Library preparation employed the immunoSEQ multiplex PCR assay. This immuneACCESS table, as held by TCRdb, lists in-frame sequences with V and J called but not all clones. Of the missing ones, under half trace to an unresolved V gene in checked studies; the others have no known cause. This sample gives more than 65,000 clones in total; over 85% of them show up just once. 1.9% of the sample comes from the top ten. The sequenced material came from PBMCs. These receptors were collected from a woman aged 55-75 years with head and neck cancer.

This clone was found once. J is TRBJ1-1 and V is TRBV5-1, with D possibly being TRBD1 (6 bases). V was trimmed by 7 bases and J by 5 bases, leaving 21 bases between them. The CDR3 runs to 15 residues. Per the germline V gene, CDR1 is SGHRS and CDR2 is YFSETQ. The DNA for the CDR3 is TGCGCCAGCTCGTCGGGAGGCAGGGGATGGACTGAAGCTTTCTTT. It translates to CASSSGGRGWTEAFF.

CDR3 in amino acids: CASSQSFGEQYF. DNA for the CDR3: TGTGCCAGCAGCCAGAGTTTCGGAGAGCAGTACTTC. This rearrangement joins TRBV3-1 (or the pseudogene TRBV3-2) to TRBJ2-7, with D hard to call. CDR1 and CDR2 (germline): LGHDT, YNNKEL (reference sequence). This CDR3 comprises 12 residues. Trimming took 3 bases from V and 7 from J, leaving 10 bases between them.

The chain links TRBV5-4 to TRBJ2-7, with D unclear. This CDR3 has 11 residues. V lost 2 bases to trimming and J lost 3 bases, with 3 bases between them. From germline, CDR1 is SGHNT and CDR2 YYREEE (reference sequence). Here the CDR3 reads CASSFGYEQYF. Written as DNA, the CDR3 is TGTGCCAGCAGCTTTGGCTACGAGCAGTACTTC.

This chain connects TRBV21-1 to TRBJ2-7; the listed D gene, TRBD2, was not tested against the DNA. TRBV21-1 is assigned pseudogene status. This CDR3 is built from 13 residues. CDR3 region: CASSKALAAEQYF. The CDR3 DNA sequence: TGTGCCAGCAGCAAAGCACTAGCGGCGGAGCAGTACTTC.

The genes are TRBV13 and TRBJ2-6; no clear D. The germline V gene encodes CDR1 PRHDT and CDR2 FYEKMQ (reference sequence). V lost 0 bases and J 2 bases, leaving 8 bases between the germline ends. The length of the CDR3 is 16 residues. The CDR3, as DNA: TGTGCCAGCAGCTTAGGTTGGCGGACTGGGGCCAACGTCCTGACTTTC. Translation: CASSLGWRTGANVLTF.